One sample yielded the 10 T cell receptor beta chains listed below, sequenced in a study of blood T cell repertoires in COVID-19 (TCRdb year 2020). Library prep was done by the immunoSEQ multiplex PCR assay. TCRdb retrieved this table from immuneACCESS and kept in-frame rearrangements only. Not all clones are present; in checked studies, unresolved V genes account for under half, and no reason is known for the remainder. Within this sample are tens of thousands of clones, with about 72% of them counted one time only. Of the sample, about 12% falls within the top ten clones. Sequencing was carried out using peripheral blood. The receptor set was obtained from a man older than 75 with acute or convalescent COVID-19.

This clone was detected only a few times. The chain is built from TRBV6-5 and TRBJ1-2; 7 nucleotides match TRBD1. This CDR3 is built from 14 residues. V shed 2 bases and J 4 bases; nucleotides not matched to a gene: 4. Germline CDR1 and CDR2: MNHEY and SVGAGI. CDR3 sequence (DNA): TGTGCCAGCAGTTACCAGGCAGGGGGCTATGGCTACACCTTC. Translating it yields CASSYQAGGYGYTF.

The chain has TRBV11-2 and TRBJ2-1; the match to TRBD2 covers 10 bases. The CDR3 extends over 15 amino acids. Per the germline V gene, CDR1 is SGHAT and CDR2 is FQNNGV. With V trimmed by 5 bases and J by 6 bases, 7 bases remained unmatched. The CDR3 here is CASSAAASGGNEQFF. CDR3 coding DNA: TGTGCCAGCAGCGCGGCGGCTAGCGGGGGCAATGAGCAGTTCTTC.

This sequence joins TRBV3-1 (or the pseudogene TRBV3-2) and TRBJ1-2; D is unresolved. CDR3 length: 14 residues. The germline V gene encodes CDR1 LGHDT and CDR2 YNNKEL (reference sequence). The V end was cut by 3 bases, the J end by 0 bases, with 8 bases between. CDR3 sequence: CASSHPDSNYGYTF. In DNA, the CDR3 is TGTGCCAGCAGCCATCCAGATTCTAACTATGGCTACACCTTC.

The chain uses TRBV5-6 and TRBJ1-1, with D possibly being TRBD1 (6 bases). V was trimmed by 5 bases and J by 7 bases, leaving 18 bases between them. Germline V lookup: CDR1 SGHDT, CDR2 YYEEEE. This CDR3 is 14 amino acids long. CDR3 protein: CASSSDILQGEAFF. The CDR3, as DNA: TGTGCCAGCAGTTCGGACATCTTACAGGGTGAAGCTTTCTTT.

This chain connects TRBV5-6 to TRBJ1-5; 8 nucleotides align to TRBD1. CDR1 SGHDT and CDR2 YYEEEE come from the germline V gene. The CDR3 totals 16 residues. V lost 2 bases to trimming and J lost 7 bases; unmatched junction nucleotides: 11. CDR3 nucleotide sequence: TGTGCCAGCAGCTTCCAAGGGGACAGGAACGGACAGCCCCAGCATTTT. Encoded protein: CASSFQGDRNGQPQHF.

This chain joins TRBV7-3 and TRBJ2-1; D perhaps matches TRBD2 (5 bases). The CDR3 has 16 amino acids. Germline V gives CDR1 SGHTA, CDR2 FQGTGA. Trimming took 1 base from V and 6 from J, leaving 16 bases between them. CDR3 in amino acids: CASSLRGKPLVNEQFF. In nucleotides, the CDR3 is TGTGCCAGCAGCTTAAGAGGGAAACCCCTCGTCAATGAGCAGTTCTTC.

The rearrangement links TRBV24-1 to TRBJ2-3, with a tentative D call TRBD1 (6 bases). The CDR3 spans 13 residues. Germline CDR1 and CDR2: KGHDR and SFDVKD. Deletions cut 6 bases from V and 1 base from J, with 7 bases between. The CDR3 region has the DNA TGTGCCACCAGTAGACAGGGCACAGATACGCAGTATTTT. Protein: CATSRQGTDTQYF.

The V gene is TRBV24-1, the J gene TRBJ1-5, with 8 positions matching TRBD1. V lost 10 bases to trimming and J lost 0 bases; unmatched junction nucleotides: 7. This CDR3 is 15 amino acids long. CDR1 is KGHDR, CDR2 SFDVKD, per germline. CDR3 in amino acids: CATQQGDYSNQPQHF. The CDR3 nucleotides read TGTGCCACTCAACAGGGGGATTATAGCAATCAGCCCCAGCATTTT.

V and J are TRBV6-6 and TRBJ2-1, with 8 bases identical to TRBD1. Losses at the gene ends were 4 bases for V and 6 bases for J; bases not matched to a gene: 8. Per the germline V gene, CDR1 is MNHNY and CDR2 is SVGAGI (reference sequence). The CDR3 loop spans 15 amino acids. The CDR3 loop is CASSSRQGRINEQFF. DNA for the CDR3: TGTGCCAGCAGTTCCAGACAGGGGCGTATCAATGAGCAGTTCTTC.

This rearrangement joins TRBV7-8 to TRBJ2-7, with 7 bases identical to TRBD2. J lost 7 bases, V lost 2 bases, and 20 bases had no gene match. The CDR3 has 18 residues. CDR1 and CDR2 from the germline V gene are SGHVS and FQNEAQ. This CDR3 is CASSLRWAGPGGSEEQYF. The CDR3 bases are TGTGCCAGCAGCTTACGATGGGCGGGACCGGGAGGCTCCGAAGAGCAGTACTTC.